A single sample gave rise to the 6 T cell receptor beta chains below, sequenced in a study of T cells in localized non-small cell lung cancer. TCRdb's table, derived via immunoSEQ multiplex PCR, lists solely in-frame clones and lacks some. The sample has about 2,000 clones, 25% seen once; the top ten hold 15% to 20%. The material was normal lung tissue next to the tumor, obtained before any cancer treatment. These receptors came from a female donor over 55 with stage III squamous cell lung carcinoma.

This clone is classed as medium-sized. The chain carries TRBV4-1 and TRBJ1-5, with D possibly TRBD1 on 5 matching bases. The V gene lost 4 bases and the J gene lost 0 bases, with 16 bases spanning the gap. Germline-derived CDR1 and CDR2 are MGHRA and YSYEKL. The CDR3 has 17 residues. CDR3 coding DNA: TGCGCCAGCAGCCTGGGGGACGGATCAAATAGCAATCAGCCCCAGCATTTT. This encodes CASSLGDGSNSNQPQHF.

The chain combines TRBV6-8 with TRBJ1-4, with 9 bases matching TRBD1. Trimming took 10 bases from V and 5 from J; bases not matched to a gene: 8. This CDR3 is built from 14 residues. In germline, CDR1 is MNHGY, CDR2 SAAAGT. Written as DNA, the CDR3 is TGTGCCATCAGGGGGGACAGGGAAAATGAAAAACTGTTTTTT. Translation: CAIRGDRENEKLFF.

The CDR3 region is CASSMWATNEKLFF. The CDR3 bases are TGTGCCAGTAGTATGTGGGCAACTAATGAAAAACTGTTTTTT. J is TRBJ1-4 and V is TRBV19; no clear D. The V gene's germline CDR1 is LNHDA and CDR2 SQIVND (reference sequence). The CDR3 spans 14 residues. V lost 3 bases to trimming and J lost 0 bases, with 5 bases between them. Complete variable domain (other parts from reference TRBV19 and TRBJ1-4): DGGITQSPKYLFRKEGQNVTLSCEQNLNHDAMYWYRQDPGQGLRLIYYSQIVNDFQKGDIAEGYSVSREKKESFPLTVTSAQKNPTAFYLCASSMWATNEKLFFGSGTQLSVL.

Details on this clone: The DNA is left out, because the CDR3 cannot be placed on it with certainty; the CDR3 is given as TCRdb lists it. The genes are TRBV2 and TRBJ2-7; TRBD1 is the table's D call, not checked against the DNA. Germline lookup yields CDR1 SNHLY and CDR2 FYNNEI. Including both end residues, the CDR3 is 12 amino acids long. The CDR3 loop reads CASSFGQGARYF.

The chain uses TRBV30 and TRBJ1-5; 8 nucleotides line up with TRBD1. V lost 2 bases and J lost 1; bases outside the gene matches: 1. The CDR3 length is 14 residues. Per the germline V gene, CDR1 is GTSNPN and CDR2 is SVGIG (reference sequence). CDR3 amino acids: CAWSTGGSNQPQHF. CDR3 bases: TGTGCCTGGAGTACAGGGGGGAGCAATCAGCCCCAGCATTTT.

By sample share, this clone is large (0.1 to 1%). This chain links TRBV6-8 with TRBJ1-1; D ambiguous. Trimming took off 6 bases at V and 8 bases at J, with 25 bases between the two ends. Germline CDR1 reads MNHGY; CDR2 reads SAAAGT. The CDR3 length is 16 residues. The CDR3 DNA follows: TGTGCCAGCAGACGGACTGCCCCTGCGTCTATCGGCGAAGCTTTCTTT. As protein: CASRRTAPASIGEAFF.